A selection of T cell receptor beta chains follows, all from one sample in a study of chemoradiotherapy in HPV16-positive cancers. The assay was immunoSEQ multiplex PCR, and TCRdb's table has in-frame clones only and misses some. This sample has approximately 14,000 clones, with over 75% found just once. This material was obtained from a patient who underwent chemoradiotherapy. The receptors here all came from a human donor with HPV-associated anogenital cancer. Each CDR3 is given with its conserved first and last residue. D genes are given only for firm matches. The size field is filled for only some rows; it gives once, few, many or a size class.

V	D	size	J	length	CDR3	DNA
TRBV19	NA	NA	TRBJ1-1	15	CASSIEQEMNTEAFF	TGTGCCAGTAGTATAGAACAGGAAATGAACACTGAAGCTTTCTTT
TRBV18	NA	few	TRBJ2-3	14	CASSAQGFADTQYF	TGTGCCAGCTCCGCACAGGGTTTTGCAGATACGCAGTATTTT
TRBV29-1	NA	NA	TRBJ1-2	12	CSASAGAYGYTF	TGCAGCGCCTCGGCAGGGGCCTATGGCTACACCTTC
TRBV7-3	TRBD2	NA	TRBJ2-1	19	CASSLIGSGGTLSLDEQFF	TGTGCCAGCAGCTTAATAGGTAGCGGGGGCACTCTTTCGTTAGATGAGCAGTTCTTC
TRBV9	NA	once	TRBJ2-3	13	CASSVDRGDTQYF	TGTGCCAGCAGCGTAGATCGTGGAGATACGCAGTATTTT
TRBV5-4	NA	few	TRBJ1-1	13	CASSWQTNTEAFF	TGTGCCAGCAGCTGGCAGACGAACACTGAAGCTTTCTTT
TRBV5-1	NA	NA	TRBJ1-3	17	CASSLAGQILSGNTIYF	TGCGCCAGCAGCTTGGCCGGACAAATCTTATCTGGAAACACCATATATTTT
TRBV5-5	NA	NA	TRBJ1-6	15	CASSLEQGDNSPLHF	TGTGCCAGCAGCTTGGAACAGGGAGATAATTCACCCCTCCACTTT
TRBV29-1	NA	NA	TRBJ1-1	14	CSANPRDSNTEAFF	TGCAGCGCCAACCCCCGGGACTCGAACACTGAAGCTTTCTTT
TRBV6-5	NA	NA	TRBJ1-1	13	CASSYRAPGEAFF	TGTGCCAGCAGTTACCGCGCTCCGGGAGAAGCTTTCTTT
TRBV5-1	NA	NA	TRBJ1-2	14	CASSLEQGSGGYTF	TGCGCCAGCAGCTTGGAGCAGGGATCGGGGGGCTACACCTTC
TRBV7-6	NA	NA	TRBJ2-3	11	CASSYTDTQYF	TGTGCCAGCAGCTATACAGATACGCAGTATTTT
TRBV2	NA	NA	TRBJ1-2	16	CASSEAQPRGIDGYTF	TGTGCCAGCAGTGAAGCCCAACCCCGGGGGATCGATGGCTACACCTTC
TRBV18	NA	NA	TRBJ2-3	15	CASSSFSLSTDTQYF	TGTGCCAGCTCAAGCTTCAGCCTCAGCACAGATACGCAGTATTTT
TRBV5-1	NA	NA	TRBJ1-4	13	CASSLGQAQKLFF	TGCGCCAGCAGCTTGGGACAGGCACAAAAACTGTTTTTT
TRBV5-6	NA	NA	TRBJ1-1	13	CASTPGRNTEAFF	TGTGCCAGCACCCCCGGGAGGAACACTGAAGCTTTCTTT
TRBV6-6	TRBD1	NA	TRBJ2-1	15	CASSYYRGNGNEQFF	TGTGCCAGCAGTTATTACAGGGGAAATGGCAATGAGCAGTTCTTC
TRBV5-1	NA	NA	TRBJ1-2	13	CASSLAINYGYTF	TGCGCCAGCAGCTTGGCCATCAACTATGGCTACACCTTC
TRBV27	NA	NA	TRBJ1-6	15	CASRPSVGDRSPLHF	TGTGCCAGCAGGCCCAGCGTGGGGGATCGTTCACCCCTCCACTTT
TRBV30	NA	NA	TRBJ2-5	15	CAWSFYWGEQETQYF	TGTGCCTGGAGCTTTTATTGGGGCGAACAAGAGACCCAGTACTTC
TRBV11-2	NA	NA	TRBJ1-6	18	CASKKSRDGPSYNSPLHF	TGTGCCAGCAAAAAAAGCCGGGACGGACCGAGCTATAATTCACCCCTCCACTTT
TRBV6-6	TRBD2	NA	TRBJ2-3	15	CATLRTSGSTDTQYF	TGTGCCACTCTACGGACTAGCGGTAGCACAGATACGCAGTATTTT
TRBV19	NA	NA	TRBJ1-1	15	CASSIGGTRNTEAFF	TGTGCCAGTAGTATAGGCGGGACAAGGAACACTGAAGCTTTCTTT
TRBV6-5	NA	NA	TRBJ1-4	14	CASSYSGTNEKLFF	TGTGCCAGCAGTTACTCCGGGACTAATGAAAAACTGTTTTTT
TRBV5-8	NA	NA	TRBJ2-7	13	CASSFRQAYEQYF	TGTGCCAGCAGCTTTCGTCAGGCCTACGAGCAGTACTTC
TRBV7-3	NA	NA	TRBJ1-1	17	CASSLIGGGTAGTEAFF	TGTGCCAGCAGCTTAATAGGGGGAGGAACGGCAGGCACTGAAGCTTTCTTT
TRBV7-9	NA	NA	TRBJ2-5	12	CASSLPGGTQYF	TGTGCCAGCAGCTTACCCGGGGGGACCCAGTACTTC
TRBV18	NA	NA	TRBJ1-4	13	CASSPPDSEKLFF	TGTGCCAGCTCACCGCCCGATAGCGAAAAACTGTTTTTT